A single sample is the source of the 26 T cell receptor beta chains below, sequenced in a study of neoadjuvant nivolumab and ipilimumab in lung cancer. Assay: immunoSEQ multiplex PCR; the TCRdb copy retains only in-frame clones and omits some. The sample lists several thousand clones; roughly 85% were seen once. This specimen consisted of tumor tissue, obtained after neoadjuvant nivolumab, alone or with ipilimumab, at or shortly before surgery. Every receptor here comes from an adult with non-small cell lung cancer.

The V gene is TRBV15, the J gene TRBJ1-4; unclear D gene. In germline, CDR1 is LNHNV, CDR2 YYDKDF (reference sequence). Trimming took off 5 bases at V and 2 bases at J, with 3 bases between the two ends. The CDR3 extends over 12 amino acids. CDR3 in DNA: TGTGCCACCAGCGGGACTAATGAAAAACTGTTTTTT. Translated, it gives CATSGTNEKLFF.

The V gene is TRBV11-1, the J gene TRBJ1-1; weak D call: TRBD1 (6 bases). V shed 5 bases and J shed 1 base, with 11 bases lying between them. From germline, CDR1 is SGHAT and CDR2 FQDESV (reference sequence). CDR3 length: 14 amino acids. For the CDR3, the DNA is TGTGCCAGCAGCCCACAGGGAACGAACACTGAAGCTTTCTTT. Protein sequence: CASSPQGTNTEAFF.

The chain joins TRBV5-1 to TRBJ2-1; 7 bases are shared with TRBD1. The CDR3 runs to 14 residues. The germline V gene has CDR1 SGHRS and CDR2 YFSETQ. Trimming at V came to 5 bases and at J to 5 bases, leaving 7 bases not matched to a gene. DNA for the CDR3: TGCGCCAGCAGACTTAATACAGGGGACAATGAGCAGTTCTTC. Translation: CASRLNTGDNEQFF.

The chain couples TRBV18 to TRBJ2-1; D unresolved. CDR1 KGHSH and CDR2 LQKENI come from the germline V gene. The CDR3 length is 14 residues. The V gene lost 3 bases and the J gene lost 4 bases, with 10 bases spanning the gap. The DNA of the CDR3 is TGTGCCAGCTCACCTGGGGTGCAGTACAATGAGCAGTTCTTC. It translates to CASSPGVQYNEQFF. Together with reference TRBV18 and TRBJ2-1, the CDR3 gives the full variable domain: NAGVMQNPRHLVRRRGQEARLRCSPMKGHSHVYWYRQLPEEGLKFMVYLQKENIIDESGMPKERFSAEFPKEGPSILRIQQVVRGDSAAYFCASSPGVQYNEQFFGPGTRLTVL.

This clone was picked up one time. The CDR3 spells CASSQSARAGAPDYTF. CDR3 bases: TGTGCCAGCAGTCAATCGGCCAGGGCAGGAGCCCCCGACTACACCTTC. The V gene is TRBV7-3, the J gene TRBJ1-2, with a possible D match to TRBD1 (5 bases). CDR1 and CDR2 from the germline V gene are SGHTA and FQGTGA. V dropped 6 bases and J dropped 10 bases, with 27 bases sitting between them. The CDR3 loop spans 16 amino acids.

This clone was seen more than once but under ten times. The chain carries TRBV6-5 and TRBJ1-2; D gene unclear. Trimming pared 0 bases from V and 2 bases from J, leaving 4 bases between. Germline V gene lookup returns CDR1 MNHEY and CDR2 SVGAGI. The CDR3 loop spans 13 amino acids. CDR3 DNA sequence: TGTGCCAGCAGTTACTCGGGCAACTATGGCTACACCTTC. It is translated as CASSYSGNYGYTF.

This clone was picked up a small number of times. V usage is TRBV6-5 and J usage is TRBJ2-7; TRBD2 matches 7 bases. Germline V gives CDR1 MNHEY, CDR2 SVGAGI. This CDR3 contains 14 residues. V was pared by 6 bases and J by 7 bases, with 12 bases of the junction left unmatched. The CDR3 is CASRDTASGREQYF. The CDR3 DNA follows: TGTGCCAGCAGAGATACCGCTAGCGGAAGGGAGCAGTACTTC.

This chain connects TRBV19 to TRBJ1-1, with D perhaps TRBD1 (6 bases). V was pared by 4 bases and J by 3 bases, with 9 bases between. This CDR3 has 13 amino acids. Germline V CDR1 and CDR2: LNHDA, SQIVND (reference sequence). Here the CDR3 DNA reads TGTGCCAGTAGTACCCACAGGGACACTGAAGCTTTCTTT. Its protein is CASSTHRDTEAFF.

This chain uses TRBV27 with TRBJ2-7; D may match TRBD1 or TRBD2 (5 bases each). Deletions cut 5 bases from V and 6 bases from J, with 23 bases between. Germline CDR1 reads MNHEY; CDR2 reads SMNVEV (reference sequence). This CDR3 spans 16 amino acids. This CDR3 reads CASSRPTGTLALEQYF. The CDR3 coding sequence is TGTGCCAGCAGTCGCCCGACCGGGACCCTTGCCCTCGAGCAGTACTTC.

The V and J genes are TRBV4-3 and TRBJ1-1; 8 nucleotides line up with TRBD1. Trimming removed 4 bases from V and 0 bases from J; junction bases left unmatched: 7. The CDR3 spans 16 residues. Per germline, CDR1 LGHNA and CDR2 YSLEER. The CDR3 DNA reads TGCGCCAGCAGCCCGGGGACAGGCCAAGTGAACACTGAAGCTTTCTTT. It codes for CASSPGTGQVNTEAFF.

The chain has TRBV7-3 and TRBJ2-3; 9 nucleotides align to TRBD2. Germline V CDR1 and CDR2: SGHTA, FQGTGA. CDR3 size: 16 residues. With V trimmed by 1 base and J by 6 bases, 8 bases remained unmatched. CDR3: CASSLKASGEVDTQYF. CDR3 nucleotides: TGTGCCAGCAGCTTAAAGGCTAGCGGGGAGGTGGATACGCAGTATTTT.

The rearrangement uses TRBV2 and TRBJ1-5; TRBD1 matches 7 bases. This CDR3 has 15 residues. CDR1 is SNHLY, CDR2 FYNNEI, per germline. Losses at the gene ends were 7 bases for V and 7 bases for J; bases not matched to a gene: 13. The CDR3, as DNA: TGTGCCAGCACCGGGGAAAGGGGGCGAGGGCAGCCCCAGCATTTT. Protein product: CASTGERGRGQPQHF. Complete variable domain (other parts from reference TRBV2 and TRBJ1-5): EPEVTQTPSHQVTQMGQEVILRCVPISNHLYFYWYRQILGQKVEFLVSFYNNEISEKSEIFDDQFSVERPDGSNFTLKIRSTKLEDSAMYFCASTGERGRGQPQHFGDGTRLSIL.

The V call is TRBV5-4, the J call TRBJ2-7; 8 nucleotides agree with TRBD1. This CDR3 region has 14 residues. The trim removed 0 bases at V and 8 bases at J, leaving 7 bases unmatched. Germline V gene lookup returns CDR1 SGHNT and CDR2 YYREEE (reference sequence). CDR3 DNA: TGTGCCAGCAGCTTGGAGGGCAGGGGGCTTCAGCAGTACTTC. The encoded protein is CASSLEGRGLQQYF.

This chain uses TRBV27 with TRBJ2-1; TRBD2 aligns across 7 bases. Unmatched junction bases numbered 7, after V lost 7 bases and J lost 4 bases. Germline V CDR1 and CDR2: MNHEY, SMNVEV (reference sequence). The CDR3 spans 14 residues. In nucleotides, the CDR3 is TGTGCCAGCACCAAGACTAGCCAATACAATGAGCAGTTCTTC. Translated: CASTKTSQYNEQFF.

The rearrangement joins TRBV7-6 to TRBJ2-5; 7 bases match TRBD2. CDR1 and CDR2 from the germline V gene are SGHVS and FNYEAQ. V trimming: 0 bases; J trimming: 2 bases; junction bases outside the gene matches: 9. The CDR3 runs 17 residues. As DNA, the CDR3 is TGTGCCAGCAGCTTAGCCCATTTCATGGGGGGGCAAGAGACCCAGTACTTC. Amino acid sequence: CASSLAHFMGGQETQYF.

The chain uses TRBV4-3 and TRBJ1-2; D ambiguous. The CDR3 is 15 amino acids. The germline CDR1 and CDR2 sequences are LGHNA and YSLEER. The V end lost 0 bases, the J end lost 1 base, and 9 bases lay between the germline ends. CDR3 sequence reads: CASSQDMALNYGYTF. DNA of the CDR3: TGCGCCAGCAGCCAAGACATGGCGCTTAACTATGGCTACACCTTC.

This chain uses TRBV6-5 with TRBJ2-1; 9 nucleotides agree with TRBD2. Germline V gene lookup returns CDR1 MNHEY and CDR2 SVGAGI. V trimming: 6 bases; J trimming: 6 bases; junction bases outside the gene matches: 9. The CDR3 length is 15 residues. Written as DNA, the CDR3 is TGTGCCAGCAGCTTCCTGAGTAGCGGGGGCAATGAGCAGTTCTTC. Translated: CASSFLSSGGNEQFF.

This chain connects TRBV7-9 to TRBJ2-2; D is unresolved. The germline gives CDR1 SEHNR, CDR2 FQNEAQ (reference sequence). This CDR3 comprises 13 residues. V dropped 5 bases and J dropped 2 bases, with 6 bases sitting between them. CDR3 coding DNA: TGTGCCAGCAGCCCCCTAAACACCGGGGAGCTGTTTTTT. The encoded protein is CASSPLNTGELFF.

V is TRBV28 and J is TRBJ2-7; 16 nucleotides agree with TRBD2. V gave up 6 bases and J gave up 4 bases; unmatched junction bases: 6. Per germline, CDR1 MDHEN and CDR2 SYDVKM. This CDR3 comprises 16 residues. CDR3 in amino acids: CASRPGTSGRGYEQYF. In DNA, the CDR3 is TGTGCCAGCAGACCAGGGACTAGCGGGAGGGGGTACGAGCAGTACTTC.

V is TRBV5-4 and J is TRBJ2-7; 11 bases line up with TRBD2. The CDR3 is 14 amino acids. The V gene's germline CDR1 is SGHNT and CDR2 YYREEE (reference sequence). V dropped 4 bases and J dropped 4; count of bases not matched to a gene: 4. The CDR3 region has the DNA TGTGCCAGCAGCCCACTAGCGGGAGTGTACGAGCAGTACTTC. This codes for CASSPLAGVYEQYF. Full variable domain (missing parts from reference TRBV5-4 and TRBJ2-7): ETGVTQSPTHLIKTRGQQVTLRCSSQSGHNTVSWYQQALGQGPQFIFQYYREEENGRGNFPPRFSGLQFPNYSSELNVNALELDDSALYLCASSPLAGVYEQYFGPGTRLTVT.

The chain links TRBV5-6 to TRBJ2-5; D might be TRBD1 (6 bases). The CDR3 loop spans 14 amino acids. In germline, CDR1 is SGHDT, CDR2 YYEEEE. V gave up 1 base and J gave up 6 bases, with 13 bases separating them. CDR3 nucleotide sequence: TGTGCCAGCAGCTTGTACAGGGCTGGGAAGACCCAGTACTTC. It yields the protein CASSLYRAGKTQYF.

This chain connects TRBV2 to TRBJ2-1, with 8 bases that match TRBD2. The germline V gene encodes CDR1 SNHLY and CDR2 FYNNEI. The trim removed 4 bases at V and 8 bases at J, leaving 10 bases unmatched. This CDR3 spans 15 amino acids. For the CDR3, the DNA is TGTGCCAGCAGTGGGGAGCGGGGGATTGGGGATGAGCAGTTCTTC. Translating gives CASSGERGIGDEQFF.

The chain has TRBV19 and TRBJ2-1, with TRBD2 matching over 11 bases. The ends lost 4 bases at V and 4 bases at J; junction bases unmatched: 6. Germline V gene lookup returns CDR1 LNHDA and CDR2 SQIVND (reference sequence). CDR3 length equals 16 residues. CDR3 protein: CASSTRGLAAYNEQFF. In DNA, the CDR3 is TGTGCCAGTAGTACCCGGGGACTAGCGGCTTACAATGAGCAGTTCTTC.

This chain links TRBV4-1 with TRBJ1-4; D is unclear. Deletions cut 0 bases from V and 3 bases from J, with 11 bases between. The CDR3 consists of 16 residues. Germline values: CDR1 MGHRA, CDR2 YSYEKL. CDR3 in DNA: TGCGCCAGCAGCCAAGATGACGACCTACCTAATGAAAAACTGTTTTTT. Translation: CASSQDDDLPNEKLFF.

This clone was detected once. The chain carries TRBV30 and TRBJ2-3; 10 nucleotides match TRBD2. The ends lost 3 bases at V and 2 bases at J; junction bases unmatched: 8. The germline V gene has CDR1 GTSNPN and CDR2 SVGIG (reference sequence). The CDR3 is made up of 16 amino acids. The CDR3 region is CAWSRGAGGITDTQYF. The CDR3 bases are TGTGCCTGGAGCCGGGGAGCGGGAGGGATCACAGATACGCAGTATTTT.

This chain joins TRBV18 and TRBJ1-1; 11 bases match TRBD1. The length of the CDR3 is 16 residues. V lost 4 bases and J lost 5; bases outside the gene matches: 9. Germline V gene sequence: CDR1 KGHSH, CDR2 LQKENI. Here the CDR3 DNA reads TGTGCCAGCTCACAACTCGGACAGGGGGCTGAAACTGAAGCTTTCTTT. It codes for CASSQLGQGAETEAFF.